This TCR beta chain was identified during a study of Ad26.COV2.S vaccination and SARS-CoV-2 variants. The wider study: Enrolled in COV1001, the donor was in the Ad26.COV2.S trial arm, which received the vaccine. Study-level points and caveats: Placebo recipients had lower spike-specific TCR breadth than vaccine recipients.

Germline CDR1 MDHEN, CDR2 SYDVKM. After removal of 4 bases from V and 5 bases from J, the junction contained 4 bases not matched to a gene. The CDR3 has 13 amino acids. Treatment described: about 20 received Ad26.COV2.S at low or high dose, single or two shots; five or six received placebo; per-sample allocation not given. Following the first vaccine or placebo injection, samples were taken on day 63. At a Boston site, the person donating was an adult of 18-55 years. The table came from immunoSEQ multiplex PCR; TCRdb's copy has only in-frame clones and leaves some out. Among about half a million clones, approximately 90% were seen once, and the ten largest hold 1.5% to 2%. Turning to this clone: Antigen unknown.

Sequenced material: peripheral blood, taken in a trial of Ad26.COV2.S vaccine versus placebo. This clonotype originated in a person aged 18 to 59 who received the Ad26.COV2.S COVID-19 vaccine or a placebo. This chain uses TRBV28 with TRBJ2-5; TRBD2 matches 7 bases. CDR3 loop: CASSSGRLETQYF. The CDR3 DNA sequence: TGTGCCAGCAGTTCCGGGAGGTTGGAGACCCAGTACTTC.